One sample yielded the 2 T cell receptor beta chains listed below, sequenced in a study of radiation and T cells in renal cell carcinoma (dated by TCRdb to about 2020). Interpreted using the paper, the time point label stands for: blood 4 weeks post-SBRT, at nephrectomy. The label giving this sample's treatment or condition can be read as: 15 Gy SBRT to primary tumor, nephrectomy 4 weeks later. Library preparation used the immunoSEQ multiplex PCR assay. The source is immuneACCESS, and TCRdb retained only in-frame sequences with V and J called. Part of the clones is not carried over; for the studies checked, unresolved V genes explain less than half of this, and the remainder is unexplained. Recorded for this sample are more than 120,000 clones; 86% of them occurred a single time. The top ten constitute around 17% of the sample. The starting material was blood, obtained from a patient whose treatment included radiotherapy and nephrectomy. The receptor set was obtained from a woman aged 45-65 years with renal cell carcinoma.

The rearrangement uses TRBV4-3 and TRBJ2-1; 7 nucleotides agree with TRBD2. The V gene end was trimmed by 4 bases and the J gene end by 4 bases; junction bases not matched to a gene: 4. This CDR3 is built from 14 residues. CDR1 LGHNA and CDR2 YSLEER come from the germline V gene. CDR3 sequence reads: CASSLGGWYNEQFF. Written as DNA, the CDR3 is TGCGCCAGCAGCCTGGGGGGGTGGTACAATGAGCAGTTCTTC.

By its share, this clone is medium-sized. V is TRBV10-1 and J is TRBJ2-7; 9 bases line up with TRBD1. The CDR3 totals 13 residues. Germline CDR1 is WNHNN and CDR2 is SYGVQD (reference sequence). The ends lost 5 bases at V and 6 bases at J; junction bases unmatched: 5. In DNA form, the CDR3 reads TGCGCCAGCAGTAAGGACAGGGGTGGCGAGCAGTACTTC. Residues: CASSKDRGGEQYF.